This T cell receptor beta chain was recovered during a study of T cell repertoires in cytomegalovirus infection. Study outcomes and limitations: CMV carriers with the relevant HLA were identified by cumulative public TCR beta family frequency.

One entry per CDR3 protein results from TCRdb running MiXCR on the reads. Of 750,000 to 950,000 distinct CDR3 sequences in the sample, around 29% were seen once. The V segment lost 7 bases and the J segment 7 bases; nucleotides outside the gene matches: 13. This CDR3 has 16 residues. Per the germline V gene, CDR1 is MNHEY and CDR2 is SVGEGT. This clonotype was counted a few times. What it recognizes is unknown. This rearrangement joins TRBV6-2 or TRBV6-3 to TRBJ2-2, with 9 bases lining up with TRBD2. This TCR was recovered from a human donor in good health (CMV status not recorded). Some clones in this sample may be carry-over from other donors' samples. This specimen consisted of cultured CD8+ T cells from PBMCs, obtained from culture after CMV antigen stimulation. The CDR3 DNA follows: TGTGCCAGCACCTGGGAGCTAGCGGGGTCTAGCGGGGAGCTGTTTTTT. It translates to CASTWELAGSSGELFF.